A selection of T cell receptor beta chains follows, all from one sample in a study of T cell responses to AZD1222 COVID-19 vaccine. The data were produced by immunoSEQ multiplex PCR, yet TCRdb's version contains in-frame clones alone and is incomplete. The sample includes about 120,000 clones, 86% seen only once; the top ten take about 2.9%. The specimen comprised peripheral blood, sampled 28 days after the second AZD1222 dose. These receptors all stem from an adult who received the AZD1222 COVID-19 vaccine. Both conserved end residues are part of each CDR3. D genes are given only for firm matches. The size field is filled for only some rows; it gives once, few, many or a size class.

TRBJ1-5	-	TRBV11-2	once	CASSLGQTLGNQPQHF	TGTGCCAGCAGCTTAGGCCAGACCCTGGGCAATCAGCCCCAGCATTTT
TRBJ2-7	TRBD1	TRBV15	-	CATSPTGSSYEQYF	TGTGCCACCAGCCCGACAGGGAGCTCCTACGAGCAGTACTTC
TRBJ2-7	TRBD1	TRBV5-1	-	CASSLGDSRFNEQYF	TGCGCCAGCAGCTTGGGGGACAGTAGATTCAACGAGCAGTACTTC
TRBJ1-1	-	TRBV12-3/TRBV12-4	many	CASTNPQSPEAFF	TGTGCCAGCACTAACCCCCAATCACCTGAAGCTTTCTTT
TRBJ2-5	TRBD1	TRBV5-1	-	CASSGGQGGGETQYF	TGCGCCAGCAGCGGGGGACAGGGAGGAGGAGAGACCCAGTACTTC
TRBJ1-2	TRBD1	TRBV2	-	CASSARTGFANYGYTF	TGTGCCAGCAGTGCCCGGACAGGATTCGCTAACTATGGCTACACCTTC
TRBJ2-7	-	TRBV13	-	CASSLGTVKQYF	TGTGCCAGCAGCTTAGGTACAGTTAAGCAGTACTTC
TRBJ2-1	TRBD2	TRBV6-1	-	CASSEGLAGGTRQFF	TGTGCCAGCAGTGAAGGACTAGCGGGGGGGACCCGACAGTTCTTC
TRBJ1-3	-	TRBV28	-	CASSLGPGGFSGNTIYF	TGTGCCAGCAGTTTGGGCCCCGGGGGGTTCTCTGGAAACACCATATATTTT
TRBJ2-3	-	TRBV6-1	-	CASSEVRVQYF	TGTGCCAGCAGTGAAGTCAGGGTGCAGTATTTT
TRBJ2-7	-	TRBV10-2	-	CASSEVRGDGDEQYF	TGCGCCAGCAGTGAAGTTAGGGGAGATGGGGACGAGCAGTACTTC
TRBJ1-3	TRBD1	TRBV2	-	CASIGTESSGNTIYF	TGTGCCAGCATAGGGACAGAGAGCTCTGGAAACACCATATATTTT
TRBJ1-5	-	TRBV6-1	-	CASSEGPQPGPQHF	TGTGCCAGCAGTGAGGGCCCTCAGCCTGGGCCCCAGCATTTT
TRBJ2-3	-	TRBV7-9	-	CASSQQTRAQYF	TGTGCCAGCAGCCAACAAACGAGGGCGCAGTATTTT
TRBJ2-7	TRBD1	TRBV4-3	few	CASSHSGTGEYEQYF	TGCGCCAGCAGCCATTCCGGGACAGGGGAATACGAGCAGTACTTC
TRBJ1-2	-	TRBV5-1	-	CASRDVYRGRGSYGYTF	TGCGCCAGCAGGGACGTGTACCGGGGCCGGGGTTCTTATGGCTACACCTTC
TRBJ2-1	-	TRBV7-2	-	CASSLVVNYNEQFF	TGTGCCAGCAGCTTAGTCGTCAACTACAATGAGCAGTTCTTC
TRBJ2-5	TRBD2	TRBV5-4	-	CASSLFSGVQETQYF	TGTGCCAGCAGCTTGTTTAGCGGGGTACAAGAGACCCAGTACTTC